This TCR beta chain comes out of a study of CD8 T cells in ankylosing spondylitis. TCRdb reprocessed the 5' RACE reads with MiXCR, giving one entry per CDR3 protein. The sample contains approximately 350,000 distinct CDR3 sequences, 20% of which appear only once. About this clonotype: As yet, its antigen is unknown.

Regarding the study as a whole: Clones that were linked to disease were CD8+ and were relatively rare in peripheral blood. A TCR beta motif of under ten highly homologous variants appeared characteristic of ankylosing spondylitis blood. Reported data indicate significant enrichment of disease-linked clones within matched ankylosing spondylitis synovial fluid.

V dropped 7 bases and J dropped 4; count of bases not matched to a gene: 9. The length of the CDR3 is 14 residues. Sample: blood, either unsorted or a sorted T cell fraction (not recorded which). The gene calls are TRBV12-3 or TRBV12-4 and TRBJ2-7; 8 bases line up with TRBD1. This clonotype was obtained from a male donor with ankylosing spondylitis or in good health (not recorded which). The CDR3 nucleotides read TGTGCCAGCAATCCCGGGACAGGTGGGTACGAGCAGTACTTC. Protein sequence: CASNPGTGGYEQYF.